Below, 17 T cell receptor beta chains from the same sample are listed, as sequenced in a study of T-cell memory formation after mild COVID-19. From the 5' RACE reads, TCRdb called clonotypes with MiXCR, one entry per CDR3 protein. Among about 110,000 distinct CDR3 sequences listed, about 15% were seen once. The sequenced sample consisted of PBMCs or a T cell subset sorted from them (not recorded which). The receptors here all came from an adult woman who had mild COVID-19 (a few samples of this study predate the infection). Cell type and time point are not known.

The DNA of the CDR3 is TGTGCCAGCGGGTTTGGGGGCTACGAGCAGTACTTC. This gives the protein CASGFGGYEQYF. The chain joins TRBV27 to TRBJ2-7; tentatively, D is TRBD1 or TRBD2 (5 bases each). Looked up from germline, CDR1 is MNHEY and CDR2 is SMNVEV (reference sequence). The CDR3 extends over 12 amino acids. Trimming took off 8 bases at V and 3 bases at J, with 11 bases between the two ends.

The chain links TRBV5-1 to TRBJ2-7, with 9 bases matching TRBD2. This CDR3 is built from 15 residues. V lost 4 bases to trimming and J lost 3 bases; unmatched junction nucleotides: 8. The germline CDR1 and CDR2 sequences are SGHRS and YFSETQ. CDR3 residues: CASSPYRTSDYEQYF. The CDR3 nucleotides are TGCGCCAGCAGCCCGTATAGGACTAGCGACTACGAGCAGTACTTC.

Only a few counts were recorded for this clonotype. V is TRBV5-6 and J is TRBJ2-3; D might be TRBD1 or TRBD2, each matching 5 bases. The germline V gene encodes CDR1 SGHDT and CDR2 YYEEEE. The CDR3 has 17 amino acids. V lost 4 bases to trimming and J lost 2 bases, with 20 bases between them. The CDR3: CASSQMAESGPTDTQYF. The DNA for the CDR3 is TGTGCCAGCAGCCAGATGGCAGAGTCGGGGCCCACAGATACGCAGTATTTT.

This clonotype was detected a few times. This sequence joins TRBV7-9 and TRBJ1-1, with unresolved D. The V gene's germline CDR1 is SEHNR and CDR2 FQNEAQ (reference sequence). This CDR3 region has 14 residues. Trimming took 7 bases from V and 2 from J, leaving 14 bases between them. CDR3 sequence reads: CASKDRGSNTEAFF. For the CDR3, the DNA is TGTGCCAGCAAAGATAGAGGGTCTAACACTGAAGCTTTCTTT.

The sample holds many counts of this clonotype. This sequence joins TRBV18 and TRBJ1-2, with a weak D call TRBD1 (5 bases). Deletions cut 3 bases from V and 5 bases from J, with 10 bases between. CDR1 is KGHSH, CDR2 LQKENI, per germline. The CDR3 is made up of 13 amino acids. CDR3 bases: TGTGCCAGCTCACCGGAGGGGTCTTATGGCTACACCTTC. It translates to CASSPEGSYGYTF.

The table lists this clonotype with a few counts. CDR3 region: CASSYNEGLDYGYTF. The CDR3 nucleotides read TGTGCCAGCAGTTATAACGAAGGTCTTGACTATGGCTACACCTTC. V usage is TRBV6-5 and J usage is TRBJ1-2, with D hard to call. CDR3 length equals 15 residues. V lost 3 bases and J lost 3, with 14 bases in between. The germline gives CDR1 MNHEY, CDR2 SVGAGI.

This clonotype was picked up a small number of times. Here the CDR3 DNA reads TGCGCCAGCAGCCAAGTTCAGCGAACAGATACGCAGTATTTT. This codes for CASSQVQRTDTQYF. The chain carries TRBV4-1 and TRBJ2-3; D is undetermined. Between the trimmed V and J ends, which lost 1 base and 3 bases, there was a span of 8 bases. Germline-derived CDR1 and CDR2 are MGHRA and YSYEKL. This CDR3 region has 14 residues.

V gene TRBV4-2 combines with J gene TRBJ2-3, with 8 bases matching TRBD2. Germline assignment: CDR1 LGHNA and CDR2 YNFKEQ. Trimming took 3 bases from V and 6 from J; bases not matched to a gene: 11. The CDR3 has 16 residues. DNA for the CDR3: TGTGCCAGCAGCCAGGATAGCGGGACTGTACAGGATACGCAGTATTTT. Translation: CASSQDSGTVQDTQYF.

This clonotype has more than one count but fewer than ten. The gene calls are TRBV5-1 and TRBJ2-3, with 8 positions matching TRBD2. Germline trimming cut 0 bases from V and 0 bases from J; bases unmatched to any gene: 3. Germline assignment: CDR1 SGHRS and CDR2 YFSETQ. This CDR3 is 16 amino acids long. CDR3 sequence reads: CASSLDSGDSTDTQYF. As DNA, the CDR3 is TGCGCCAGCAGCTTGGATAGCGGGGATAGCACAGATACGCAGTATTTT.

The gene calls are TRBV7-9 and TRBJ1-2; TRBD1 agrees at 11 bases. J lost 4 bases, V lost 5 bases, and 6 bases had no gene match. CDR1 and CDR2 (germline): SEHNR, FQNEAQ (reference sequence). The CDR3 extends over 15 amino acids. CDR3 nucleotide sequence: TGTGCCAGCAGCCCCCCCGGGACAGGGGGCTATGGCTACACCTTC. Translation gives CASSPPGTGGYGYTF.

This chain joins TRBV4-2 and TRBJ2-6; TRBD1 might be the D (5 bases). V dropped 0 bases and J dropped 1 base, with 13 bases sitting between them. CDR1 LGHNA and CDR2 YNFKEQ come from the germline V gene. CDR3 length: 18 amino acids. CDR3 in DNA: TGTGCCAGCAGCCAAGATGGGCAGGGAAGGTCTGGGGCCAACGTCCTGACTTTC. It encodes CASSQDGQGRSGANVLTF.

This clonotype has only a few counts. J is TRBJ2-3 and V is TRBV27; D is undetermined. The CDR3 spans 12 residues. Germline values: CDR1 MNHEY, CDR2 SMNVEV (reference sequence). The V and J ends lost 1 base and 4 bases respectively, with 3 bases between them. The DNA for the CDR3 is TGTGCCAGCAGTTTATATCCAGATACGCAGTATTTT. Translating it yields CASSLYPDTQYF.

Here the CDR3 reads CASSRLGGYTEAFF. In nucleotides, the CDR3 is TGTGCCAGCAGCCGCCTAGGGGGCTACACTGAAGCTTTCTTT. The chain recombines TRBV14 with TRBJ1-1, with 7 bases aligning to TRBD1. CDR3 length equals 14 residues. CDR1 is SGHDN and CDR2 is FVKESK in the germline V gene. The trim removed 4 bases at V and 3 bases at J, leaving 5 bases unmatched.

The V and J genes are TRBV29-1 and TRBJ2-1; the match to TRBD2 covers 11 bases. The CDR3 covers 14 residues. Germline loops: CDR1 SQVTM, CDR2 ANQGSEA. V lost 7 bases to trimming and J lost 3 bases; unmatched junction nucleotides: 5. The CDR3 DNA follows: TGCAGCGAAGCTAGCGGGAGGAACTACAATGAGCAGTTCTTC. This gives the protein CSEASGRNYNEQFF.

The V call is TRBV5-1, the J call TRBJ2-7, with 8 bases identical to TRBD1. The CDR3 runs 16 residues. V lost 5 bases to trimming and J lost 3 bases; unmatched junction nucleotides: 13. CDR1 and CDR2 (germline): SGHRS, YFSETQ. The CDR3 loop reads CASSLEGRGLYYEQYF. The CDR3 coding sequence is TGCGCCAGCAGTCTCGAGGGCAGGGGGCTTTACTACGAGCAGTACTTC.

Only a few counts were recorded for this clonotype. The genes are TRBV5-1 and TRBJ1-1; D uncertain. The germline V gene encodes CDR1 SGHRS and CDR2 YFSETQ. The CDR3 is made up of 14 amino acids. The V and J ends lost 1 base and 1 base respectively, with 8 bases between them. CDR3 residues: CASSLLQTNTEAFF. Here the CDR3 DNA reads TGCGCCAGCAGCTTGCTCCAGACGAACACTGAAGCTTTCTTT. Full variable domain (remainder filled in from reference TRBV5-1 and TRBJ1-1): KAGVTQTPRYLIKTRGQQVTLSCSPISGHRSVSWYQQTPGQGLQFLFEYFSETQRNKGNFPGRFSGRQFSNSRSEMNVSTLELGDSALYLCASSLLQTNTEAFFGQGTRLTVV.

This clonotype was found a few times. The chain is built from TRBV19 and TRBJ2-1, with D tentatively TRBD1 (5 bases). Trimming took off 1 base at V and 5 bases at J, with 9 bases between the two ends. Germline assignment: CDR1 LNHDA and CDR2 SQIVND (reference sequence). The CDR3 sequence is 14 residues long. CDR3 residues: CASSIAGFDNEQFF. Written as DNA, the CDR3 is TGTGCCAGTAGTATAGCAGGGTTCGACAATGAGCAGTTCTTC.